Listed here is a single TCR beta chain. The data are from a study of T cell changes during pregnancy in multiple sclerosis. CDR1 SEHNR and CDR2 FQNEAQ come from the germline V gene (reference sequence). The CDR3 consists of 14 residues. Losses at the gene ends were 5 bases for V and 4 bases for J; bases not matched to a gene: 6. The table came from immunoSEQ multiplex PCR; TCRdb's copy has only in-frame clones and leaves some out. Here the sample spans about 100,000 clones, around 94% being singletons. The V call is TRBV7-9, the J call TRBJ1-1, with TRBD1 matching 8 bases. The sequences come from peripheral blood, collected in the first trimester of pregnancy. The source of this sequence is a female donor with multiple sclerosis, enrolled in a pregnancy study. In nucleotides, the CDR3 is TGTGCCAGCAGCAAAACAGGGGGATCCACTGAAGCTTTCTTT. Translated: CASSKTGGSTEAFF.